Following are 23 T cell receptor beta chains from one sample sequenced in a study of T cell changes during pregnancy in multiple sclerosis. TCRdb's copy holds only in-frame clones and misses some; the assay was immunoSEQ multiplex PCR. The sample lists approximately 25,000 clones; more than 75% were seen once. The specimen comprised CD4+ T cells from peripheral blood mononuclear cells, sampled in the first trimester of pregnancy. Source of these receptors: a female donor in good health, enrolled as a control in a pregnancy study.

Concerning this clone itself: One junction end does not reproduce the germline sequence, and a read error may be involved. V and J are TRBV19 and TRBJ2-7; TRBD2 might be the D (5 bases). This CDR3 has 11 residues. Germline CDR1 LNHDA, CDR2 SQIVND (reference sequence). CDR3 sequence: CASSIPGILRF. In nucleotides, the CDR3 is TGTGCCAGTAGTATTCCGGGGATCCTCCGCTTC.

The V gene is TRBV19, the J gene TRBJ1-1; possible D gene TRBD1, 6 bases. V was pared by 8 bases and J by 4 bases, with 20 bases between. Germline V gene sequence: CDR1 LNHDA, CDR2 SQIVND (reference sequence). The CDR3 length is 15 residues. The CDR3 loop is CASLSVGGLSTEAFF. CDR3 DNA sequence: TGTGCCAGTCTTTCCGTCGGGGGGCTAAGCACTGAAGCTTTCTTT.

The gene calls are TRBV14 and TRBJ1-4; possible D gene TRBD1, 5 bases. CDR1 and CDR2 (germline): SGHDN, FVKESK. This CDR3 comprises 15 residues. V lost 0 bases and J lost 7, with 12 bases in between. The CDR3 nucleotides are TGTGCCAGCAGCCAAGACAAGGGGCGGTTTGAAAAACTGTTTTTT. It is translated as CASSQDKGRFEKLFF.

This sequence joins TRBV14 and TRBJ2-3; D may be TRBD1 (6 bases). The V and J ends lost 2 bases and 6 bases respectively, with 15 bases between them. The CDR3 contains 15 residues. Germline V gene sequence: CDR1 SGHDN, CDR2 FVKESK. The DNA for the CDR3 is TGTGCCAGCAGCCAACGGCAGGGGATCGGTGATACGCAGTATTTT. Protein product: CASSQRQGIGDTQYF.

The V and J genes are TRBV2 and TRBJ2-7; 11 nucleotides align to TRBD2. This CDR3 has 15 residues. V was clipped by 3 bases and J by 5 bases; unmatched bases: 6. Germline loops: CDR1 SNHLY, CDR2 FYNNEI. CDR3: CASSDRLAGLDEQYF. The CDR3 coding sequence is TGTGCCAGCAGTGATAGACTAGCGGGGTTGGACGAGCAGTACTTC.

The chain is built from TRBV4-1 and TRBJ1-4; the match to TRBD1 covers 11 bases. V lost 5 bases, J lost 8 bases, and 4 bases stayed unmatched. CDR1 MGHRA and CDR2 YSYEKL come from the germline V gene. This CDR3 has 14 residues. CDR3 residues: CASSLWDRGEKLFF. The CDR3 DNA sequence: TGCGCCAGCAGCTTGTGGGACAGGGGGGAAAAACTGTTTTTT.

This chain uses TRBV5-4 with TRBJ2-5; 8 positions match TRBD2. The CDR3 loop spans 14 amino acids. V shed 2 bases and J 1 base; nucleotides not matched to a gene: 1. Germline V CDR1 and CDR2: SGHNT, YYREEE (reference sequence). CDR3 DNA: TGTGCCAGCAGCTTAGCGGGGGCCCAAGAGACCCAGTACTTC. Its translation is CASSLAGAQETQYF.

The V call is TRBV6-5, the J call TRBJ2-1, with 7 bases fitting TRBD1. Trimming cost V 11 bases and J 8 bases; bases outside gene matches: 9. In germline, CDR1 is MNHEY, CDR2 SVGAGI. CDR3 size: 12 residues. Here the CDR3 DNA reads TGTGCCGCAGGGACAGAACTAGATGAGCAGTTCTTC. This sequence encodes CAAGTELDEQFF.

The chain has TRBV6-1 and TRBJ1-4; TRBD1 might be the D (5 bases). Trimming removed 0 bases at V and 4 bases at J, with 15 bases between. This CDR3 has 17 residues. Germline CDR1 and CDR2: MNHNS and SASEGT. The CDR3 sequence: CASSEAPRQMGNEKLFF. The CDR3 DNA reads TGTGCCAGCAGTGAAGCGCCCAGACAGATGGGTAATGAAAAACTGTTTTTT.

This clone was picked up one time. The chain links TRBV7-9 to TRBJ2-1, with 8 bases aligning to TRBD2. Looked up from germline, CDR1 is SEHNR and CDR2 is FQNEAQ (reference sequence). After removal of 5 bases from V and 6 bases from J, the junction contained 9 bases not matched to a gene. The CDR3 sequence is 15 residues long. DNA of the CDR3: TGTGCCAGCAGCCCCTTGGCGGGACTAGGCAATGAGCAGTTCTTC. It yields the protein CASSPLAGLGNEQFF.

This chain joins TRBV7-2 and TRBJ2-6; 7 bases are a match to TRBD1. V trimming: 6 bases; J trimming: 4 bases; junction bases outside the gene matches: 9. CDR1 and CDR2 (germline): SGHTA, FQGNSA. CDR3 length: 16 residues. Here the CDR3 reads CASSLTGISGANVLTF. The CDR3 DNA follows: TGTGCCAGCAGTTTGACAGGGATTTCCGGGGCCAACGTCCTGACTTTC.

V gene TRBV30 combines with J gene TRBJ1-3; the D is unclear. The CDR3 length is 11 residues. The ends were cut back, 2 bases at V and 4 bases at J, with 3 bases in the middle. The germline V gene has CDR1 GTSNPN and CDR2 SVGIG (reference sequence). CDR3: CAWSPGNTIYF. DNA of the CDR3: TGTGCCTGGAGTCCGGGAAACACCATATATTTT.

The chain joins TRBV29-1 to TRBJ1-1; D remains ambiguous. The germline V gene encodes CDR1 SQVTM and CDR2 ANQGSEA. The CDR3 covers 12 residues. V lost 4 bases to trimming and J lost 1 base, with 7 bases between them. The CDR3 bases are TGCAGCGTTGCCCGGTGGAACACTGAAGCTTTCTTT. This codes for CSVARWNTEAFF.

This clone was recorded a few times. The J gene is TRBJ1-1, the V gene TRBV5-1; TRBD1 might be the D (6 bases). The CDR3 sequence is 13 residues long. Per germline, CDR1 SGHRS and CDR2 YFSETQ. Between the trimmed V and J ends, which lost 4 bases and 1 base, there was a span of 8 bases. The CDR3 sequence: CASSADRNTEAFF. The CDR3 nucleotides read TGCGCCAGCAGCGCGGACAGGAACACTGAAGCTTTCTTT. The complete variable domain, with remaining parts taken from reference TRBV5-1 and TRBJ1-1, reads KAGVTQTPRYLIKTRGQQVTLSCSPISGHRSVSWYQQTPGQGLQFLFEYFSETQRNKGNFPGRFSGRQFSNSRSEMNVSTLELGDSALYLCASSADRNTEAFFGQGTRLTVV.

The genes are TRBV6-4 and TRBJ2-1, with TRBD2 identical over 10 bases. Looked up from germline, CDR1 is MRHNA and CDR2 is SNTAGT. The V and J ends lost 5 bases and 9 bases, in that order; junction bases with no gene match: 4. CDR3 length equals 13 residues. Written as DNA, the CDR3 is TGTGCCAGCAGTCCACTAGCGGGACTTGAGCAGTTCTTC. The encoded protein is CASSPLAGLEQFF.

The chain employs TRBV30 and TRBJ1-2, with TRBD1 matching over 7 bases. This CDR3 is 14 amino acids long. CDR1 GTSNPN and CDR2 SVGIG come from the germline V gene (reference sequence). V lost 4 bases and J lost 4; bases outside the gene matches: 9. The CDR3 DNA is TGTGCCTGGACCCTGCCGGACAGGATCTATGGCTACACCTTC. It is translated as CAWTLPDRIYGYTF.

This sequence joins TRBV18 and TRBJ2-2; D remains ambiguous. The CDR3 is 15 amino acids. From germline, CDR1 is KGHSH and CDR2 LQKENI. V lost 3 bases and J 6 bases, leaving 14 bases between the germline ends. Here the CDR3 reads CASSPQDKVAGELFF. The CDR3, as DNA: TGTGCCAGCTCACCTCAGGATAAGGTCGCCGGGGAGCTGTTTTTT. Variable domain in full (rest from reference TRBV18 and TRBJ2-2): NAGVMQNPRHLVRRRGQEARLRCSPMKGHSHVYWYRQLPEEGLKFMVYLQKENIIDESGMPKERFSAEFPKEGPSILRIQQVVRGDSAAYFCASSPQDKVAGELFFGEGSRLTVL.

The chain has TRBV5-6 and TRBJ2-1; TRBD1 aligns across 7 bases. The length of the CDR3 is 15 residues. Germline-derived CDR1 and CDR2 are SGHDT and YYEEEE. V trimming: 6 bases; J trimming: 4 bases; junction bases outside the gene matches: 10. The CDR3 is CASTPGTVLYNEQFF. CDR3 DNA: TGTGCCAGCACCCCGGGGACAGTACTTTACAATGAGCAGTTCTTC.

This clone was counted once. The V call is TRBV27, the J call TRBJ2-2; 12 bases are a match to TRBD2. J lost 6 bases, V lost 8 bases, and 7 bases had no gene match. Germline CDR1 is MNHEY and CDR2 is SMNVEV (reference sequence). CDR3 size: 15 residues. The CDR3 is CASRLAGGPSGELFF. The CDR3 DNA follows: TGTGCCAGCCGTCTAGCGGGAGGGCCCTCCGGGGAGCTGTTTTTT.

This chain connects TRBV10-1 to TRBJ1-1; perhaps TRBD1 as D (5 bases). V lost 7 bases, J lost 3 bases, and 12 bases lay in between. This CDR3 is 13 amino acids long. Looked up from germline, CDR1 is WNHNN and CDR2 is SYGVQD (reference sequence). CDR3 residues: CASTQGYDTEAFF. DNA for the CDR3: TGCGCCAGCACCCAGGGATACGACACTGAAGCTTTCTTT.

This clone came up once. This chain joins TRBV29-1 and TRBJ1-2; D possibly corresponds to TRBD1 (5 bases). The V end was cut by 6 bases, the J end by 5 bases, with 16 bases between. This CDR3 is built from 13 residues. Germline V lookup: CDR1 SQVTM, CDR2 ANQGSEA. In DNA form, the CDR3 reads TGCAGCGTGGACCGGGCGGGGGGTTATGGCTACACCTTC. Its protein is CSVDRAGGYGYTF.

The CDR3 sequence: CAWTQLGYTEAFF. CDR3 DNA: TGTGCCTGGACGCAGTTGGGCTACACTGAAGCTTTCTTT. The V and J genes are TRBV30 and TRBJ1-1; D remains unclear. In germline, CDR1 is GTSNPN, CDR2 SVGIG (reference sequence). V gave up 4 bases and J gave up 3 bases, with 12 bases separating them. The CDR3 is 13 residues long.

The V call is TRBV6-1, the J call TRBJ1-2; perhaps TRBD1 as D (5 bases). The germline V gene encodes CDR1 MNHNS and CDR2 SASEGT. The germline V and J ends were trimmed by 4 bases and 8 bases, with 11 bases remaining between them. The CDR3 contains 12 residues. In nucleotides, the CDR3 is TGTGCCAGCAGTGTTCAGGGAAACGGCTACACCTTC. It is translated as CASSVQGNGYTF.